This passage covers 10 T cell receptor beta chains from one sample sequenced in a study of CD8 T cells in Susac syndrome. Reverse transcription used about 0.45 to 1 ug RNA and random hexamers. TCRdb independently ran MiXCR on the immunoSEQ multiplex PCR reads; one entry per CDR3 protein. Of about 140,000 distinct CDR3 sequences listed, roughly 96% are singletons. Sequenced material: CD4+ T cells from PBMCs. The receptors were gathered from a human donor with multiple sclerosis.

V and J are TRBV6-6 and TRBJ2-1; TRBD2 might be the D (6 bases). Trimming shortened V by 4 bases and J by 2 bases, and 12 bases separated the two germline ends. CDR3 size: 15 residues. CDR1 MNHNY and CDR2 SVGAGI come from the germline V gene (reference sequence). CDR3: CASSWDSRTYNEQFF. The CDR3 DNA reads TGTGCCAGCAGTTGGGACTCCCGAACCTACAATGAGCAGTTCTTC.

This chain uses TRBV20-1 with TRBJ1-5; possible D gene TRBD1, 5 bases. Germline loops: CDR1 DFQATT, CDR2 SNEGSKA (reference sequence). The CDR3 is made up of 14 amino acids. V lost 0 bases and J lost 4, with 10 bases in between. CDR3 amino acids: CSARDLRGNQPQHF. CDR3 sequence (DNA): TGCAGTGCTAGAGATTTGCGGGGGAATCAGCCCCAGCATTTT.

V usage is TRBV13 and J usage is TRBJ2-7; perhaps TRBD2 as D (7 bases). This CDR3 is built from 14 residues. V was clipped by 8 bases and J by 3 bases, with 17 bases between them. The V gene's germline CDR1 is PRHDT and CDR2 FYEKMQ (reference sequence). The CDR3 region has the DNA TGTGCCAGCGGGACTACAGGGACCCTCTACGAGCAGTACTTC. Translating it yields CASGTTGTLYEQYF. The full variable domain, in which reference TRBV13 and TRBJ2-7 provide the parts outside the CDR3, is AAGVIQSPRHLIKEKRETATLKCYPIPRHDTVYWYQQGPGQDPQFLISFYEKMQSDKGSIPDRFSAQQFSDYHSELNMSSLELGDSALYFCASGTTGTLYEQYFGPGTRLTVT.

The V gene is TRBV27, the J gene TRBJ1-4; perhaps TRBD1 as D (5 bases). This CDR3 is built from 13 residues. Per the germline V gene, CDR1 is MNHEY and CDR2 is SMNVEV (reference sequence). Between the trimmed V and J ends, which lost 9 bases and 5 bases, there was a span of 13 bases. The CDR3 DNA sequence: TGTGCCAGGGGGGGGAATAGGAATGAAAAACTGTTTTTT. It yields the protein CARGGNRNEKLFF.

The CDR3 nucleotides read TGTGCCAGTAGTACCTTAGCGGGTGGCTCGAAACGCAATGAGCAGTTCTTC. Protein product: CASSTLAGGSKRNEQFF. The V gene is TRBV19, the J gene TRBJ2-1; TRBD2 agrees at 7 bases. The germline CDR1 and CDR2 sequences are LNHDA and SQIVND (reference sequence). The CDR3 runs 17 residues. V gave up 4 bases and J gave up 6 bases; unmatched junction bases: 15.

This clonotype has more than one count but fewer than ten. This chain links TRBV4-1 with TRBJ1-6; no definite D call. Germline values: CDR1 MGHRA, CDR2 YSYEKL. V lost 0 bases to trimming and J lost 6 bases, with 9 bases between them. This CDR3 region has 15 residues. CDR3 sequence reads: CASSQEGISNSPLHF. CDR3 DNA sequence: TGCGCCAGCAGCCAAGAAGGTATCAGTAATTCACCCCTCCACTTT.

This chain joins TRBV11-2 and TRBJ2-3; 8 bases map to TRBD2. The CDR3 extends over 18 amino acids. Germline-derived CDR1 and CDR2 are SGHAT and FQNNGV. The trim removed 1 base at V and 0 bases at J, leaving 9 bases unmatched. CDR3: CASSLASGGGLSTDTQYF. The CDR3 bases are TGTGCCAGCAGCTTAGCCTCTGGCGGGGGGCTTAGCACAGATACGCAGTATTTT.

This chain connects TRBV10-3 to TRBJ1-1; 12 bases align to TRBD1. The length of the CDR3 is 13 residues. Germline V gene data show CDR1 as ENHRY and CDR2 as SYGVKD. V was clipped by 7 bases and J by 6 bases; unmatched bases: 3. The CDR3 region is CAIMGTGGPEAFF. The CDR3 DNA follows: TGTGCCATCATGGGGACAGGGGGCCCTGAAGCTTTCTTT.

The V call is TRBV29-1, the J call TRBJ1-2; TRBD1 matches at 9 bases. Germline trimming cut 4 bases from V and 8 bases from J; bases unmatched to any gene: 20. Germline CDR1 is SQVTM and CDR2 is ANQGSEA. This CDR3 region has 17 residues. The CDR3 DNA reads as TGCAGCGTTGTCGGGGGACAGGGATCCCCTCTCAGCGTGGGCTACACCTTC. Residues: CSVVGGQGSPLSVGYTF.

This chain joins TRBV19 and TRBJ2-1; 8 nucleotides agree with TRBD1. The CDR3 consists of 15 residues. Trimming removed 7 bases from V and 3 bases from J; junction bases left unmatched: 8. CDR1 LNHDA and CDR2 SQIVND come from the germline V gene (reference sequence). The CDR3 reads CASNPTGDGYNEQFF. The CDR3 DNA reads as TGTGCCAGTAATCCGACAGGGGATGGCTACAATGAGCAGTTCTTC.